Included here is one TCR beta chain sequence, with context. The sample belongs to a study of blood T cell repertoires in COVID-19. Overall study: Nucleic acid was either cDNA or gDNA, and it came from T cells, B-cell-depleted T cells, or PBMCs.

CDR3 length: 14 amino acids. V lost 10 bases and J lost 4, with 19 bases in between. Germline lookup yields CDR1 SNHLY and CDR2 FYNNEI. Profiling relied on immunoSEQ multiplex PCR, and the TCRdb table lists in-frame clones only, not all of them. The table shows about 69,000 clones, with approximately 84% occurring only once. What was sequenced was peripheral blood. This chain joins TRBV2 and TRBJ2-5; perhaps TRBD1 as D (6 bases). This TCR came from a man aged 40-55 years with COVID-19, enrolled during active disease. The CDR3 is CATPRAGRGETQYF. The CDR3, as DNA: TGTGCCACTCCCCGAGCTGGCAGGGGAGAGACCCAGTACTTC.